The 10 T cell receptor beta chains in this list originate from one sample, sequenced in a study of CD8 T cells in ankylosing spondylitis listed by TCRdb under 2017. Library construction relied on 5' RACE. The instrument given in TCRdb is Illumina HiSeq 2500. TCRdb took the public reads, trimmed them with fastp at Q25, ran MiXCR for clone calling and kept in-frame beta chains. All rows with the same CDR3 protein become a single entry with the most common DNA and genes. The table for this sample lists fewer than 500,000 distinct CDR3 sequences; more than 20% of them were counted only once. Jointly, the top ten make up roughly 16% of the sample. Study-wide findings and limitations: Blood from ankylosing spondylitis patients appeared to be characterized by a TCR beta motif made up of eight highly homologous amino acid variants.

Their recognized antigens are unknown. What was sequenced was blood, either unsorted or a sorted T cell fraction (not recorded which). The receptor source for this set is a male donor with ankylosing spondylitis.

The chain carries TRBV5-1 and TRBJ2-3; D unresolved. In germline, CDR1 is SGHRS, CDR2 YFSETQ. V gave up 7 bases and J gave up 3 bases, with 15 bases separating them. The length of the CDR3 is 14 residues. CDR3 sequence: CASRPGAVTDTQYF. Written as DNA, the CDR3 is TGCGCCAGCCGCCCGGGCGCCGTAACAGATACGCAGTATTTT.

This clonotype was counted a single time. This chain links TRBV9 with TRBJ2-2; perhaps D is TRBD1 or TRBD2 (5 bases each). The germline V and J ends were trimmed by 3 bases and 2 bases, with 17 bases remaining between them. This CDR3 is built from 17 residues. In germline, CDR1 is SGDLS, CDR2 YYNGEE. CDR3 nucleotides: TGTGCCAGCAGCGATATTCCGACGGGACCAAACACCGGGGAGCTGTTTTTT. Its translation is CASSDIPTGPNTGELFF. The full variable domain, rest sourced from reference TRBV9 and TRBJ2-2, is DSGVTQTPKHLITATGQRVTLRCSPRSGDLSVYWYQQSLDQGLQFLIQYYNGEERAKGNILERFSAQQFPDLHSELNLSSLELGDSALYFCASSDIPTGPNTGELFFGEGSRLTVL.

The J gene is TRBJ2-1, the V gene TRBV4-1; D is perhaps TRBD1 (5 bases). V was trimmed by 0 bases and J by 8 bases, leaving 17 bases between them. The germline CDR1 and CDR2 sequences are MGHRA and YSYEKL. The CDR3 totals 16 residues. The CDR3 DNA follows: TGCGCCAGCAGCCAAGACGGCAGGGATGGTGAGTATGAGCAGTTCTTC. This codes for CASSQDGRDGEYEQFF.

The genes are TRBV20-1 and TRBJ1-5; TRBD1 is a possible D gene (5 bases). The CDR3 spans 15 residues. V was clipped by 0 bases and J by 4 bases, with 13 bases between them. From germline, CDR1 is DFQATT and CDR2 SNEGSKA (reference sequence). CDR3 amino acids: CSARDAGTANQPQHF. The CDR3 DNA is TGCAGTGCTAGAGACGCTGGGACGGCGAATCAGCCCCAGCATTTT.

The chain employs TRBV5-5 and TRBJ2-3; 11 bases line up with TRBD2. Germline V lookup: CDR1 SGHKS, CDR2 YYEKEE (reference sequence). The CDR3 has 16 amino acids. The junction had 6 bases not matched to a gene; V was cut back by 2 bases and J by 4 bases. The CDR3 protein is CASSFRLAGLPDTQYF. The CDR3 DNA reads TGTGCCAGCAGCTTCAGACTAGCGGGATTACCAGATACGCAGTATTTT.

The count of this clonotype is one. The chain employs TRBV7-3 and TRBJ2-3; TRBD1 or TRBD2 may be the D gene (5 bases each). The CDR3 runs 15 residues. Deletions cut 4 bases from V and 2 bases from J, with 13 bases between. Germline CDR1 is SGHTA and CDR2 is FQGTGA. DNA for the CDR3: TGTGCCAGCAGCTCCCGGGACCGCTCCACAGATACGCAGTATTTT. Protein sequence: CASSSRDRSTDTQYF.

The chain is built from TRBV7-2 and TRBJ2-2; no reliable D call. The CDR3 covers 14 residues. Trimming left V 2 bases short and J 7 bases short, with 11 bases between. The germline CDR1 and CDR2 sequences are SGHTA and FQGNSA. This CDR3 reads CASSLLGVSGELFF. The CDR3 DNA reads TGTGCCAGCAGCTTACTGGGTGTGAGCGGGGAGCTGTTTTTT. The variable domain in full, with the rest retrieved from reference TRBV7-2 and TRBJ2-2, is GAGVSQSPSNKVTEKGKDVELRCDPISGHTALYWYRQSLGQGLEFLIYFQGNSAPDKSGLPSDRFSAERTGGSVSTLTIQRTQQEDSAVYLCASSLLGVSGELFFGEGSRLTVL.

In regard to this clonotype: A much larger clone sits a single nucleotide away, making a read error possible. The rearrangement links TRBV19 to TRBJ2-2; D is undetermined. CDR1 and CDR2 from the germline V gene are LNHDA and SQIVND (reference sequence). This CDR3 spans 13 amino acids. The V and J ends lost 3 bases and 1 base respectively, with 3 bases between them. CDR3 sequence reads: CASSMRNTGELFF. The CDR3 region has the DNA TGTGCCAGTAGTATGCGGAACACCGGGGAGCTGTTTTTT.

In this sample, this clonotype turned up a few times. This CDR3 reads CSAAGLAGESDEQYF. The CDR3 coding sequence is TGCAGTGCTGCGGGACTAGCGGGAGAGTCCGACGAGCAGTACTTC. The V gene is TRBV20-1, the J gene TRBJ2-7; 14 positions match TRBD2. Per the germline V gene, CDR1 is DFQATT and CDR2 is SNEGSKA (reference sequence). J was trimmed by 5 bases and V by 5 bases; bases with no gene match: 8. The CDR3 loop spans 15 amino acids.

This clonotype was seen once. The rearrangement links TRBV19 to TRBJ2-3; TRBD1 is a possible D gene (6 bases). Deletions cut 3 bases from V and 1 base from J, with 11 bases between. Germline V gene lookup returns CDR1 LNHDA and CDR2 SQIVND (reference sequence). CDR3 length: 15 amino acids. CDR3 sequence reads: CASSMWGPGTDTQYF. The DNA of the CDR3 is TGTGCCAGTAGTATGTGGGGGCCGGGCACAGATACGCAGTATTTT.